This TCR beta chain was sequenced for a study of blood T cell repertoires in COVID-19. Overall study: From the United States, Italy and Spain came samples of acute and convalescent COVID-19.

This CDR3 comprises 14 residues. The germline V gene encodes CDR1 GTSNPN and CDR2 SVGIG (reference sequence). V lost 3 bases, J lost 3 bases, and 3 bases stayed unmatched. Clones were read by immunoSEQ multiplex PCR, and TCRdb kept only the in-frame ones, dropping some. The sample consists of 190,000 or so clones, more than 75% of them appearing once. The receptor's source is a man aged 40-49 years with active or convalescent COVID-19. Sequencing was carried out using peripheral blood. The chain couples TRBV30 to TRBJ2-1; TRBD2 agrees at 9 bases. This chain's CDR3 is CAWSRGGVYNEQFF. In DNA form, the CDR3 reads TGTGCCTGGAGCCGCGGGGGGGTCTACAATGAGCAGTTCTTC. The full variable domain, in which reference TRBV30 and TRBJ2-1 provide the parts outside the CDR3, is SQTIHQWPATLVQPVGSPLSLECTVEGTSNPNLYWYRQAAGRGLQLLFYSVGIGQISSEVPQNLSASRPQDRQFILSSKKLLLSDSGFYLCAWSRGGVYNEQFFGPGTRLTVL.